A selection of T cell receptor beta chains follows, all from one sample in a study of cytomegalovirus exposure and HLA in healthy donors. Sequencing used immunoSEQ multiplex PCR; TCRdb keeps in-frame clones, though not all of them. The table lists some 140,000 clones, under 80% of them singletons. The sequenced sample was PBMCs. These receptors were collected from a man aged 25 to 40 in good health and CMV-seronegative. CDR3s include the opening cysteine and the closing phenylalanine or tryptophan. Fields, in order: J gene, D gene, clone size, V gene, CDR3 protein, CDR3 DNA. The D gene is left open where the match is weak. Size tells how often a clone was seen (once, few, many) or the class of an expanded clone, and some rows leave it out.

>TRBJ1-1|TRBD1|NA|TRBV30
CAWSPSDRGITEAFF
TGTGCCTGGAGTCCATCCGACAGGGGTATCACTGAAGCTTTCTTT
>TRBJ2-1|TRBD2|once|TRBV11-3
CASSLELAGVNEQFF
TGTGCCAGCAGCTTAGAACTAGCGGGGGTCAATGAGCAGTTCTTC
>TRBJ2-5|NA|NA|TRBV7-2
CASSLGQIETQYF
TGTGCCAGCAGCTTAGGGCAGATAGAGACCCAGTACTTC
>TRBJ2-1|TRBD2|NA|TRBV6-5
CASHAGLVEFF
TGTGCCAGCCACGCTGGACTAGTGGAGTTCTTC
>TRBJ2-5|NA|NA|TRBV2
CAIKNTGLGETQYF
TGTGCCATAAAGAATACAGGGTTAGGGGAGACCCAGTACTTC
>TRBJ1-4|NA|NA|TRBV19
CASNQGLGNEKLFF
TGTGCCAGTAACCAGGGGTTGGGTAATGAAAAACTGTTTTTT
>TRBJ1-3|NA|NA|TRBV7-9
CASSGPLFGNTIYF
TGTGCCAGCAGCGGGCCGCTATTTGGAAACACCATATATTTT
>TRBJ2-7|NA|once|TRBV6-1
CASHANRGYEQYF
TGTGCCAGCCACGCCAATAGGGGCTACGAGCAGTACTTC
>TRBJ2-5|TRBD2|NA|TRBV13
CASSFVRGGRETQYF
TGTGCCAGCAGCTTCGTACGGGGGGGACGAGAGACCCAGTACTTC
>TRBJ1-1|TRBD1|once|TRBV15
CATSRGDRRCEAFF
TGTGCCACCAGCAGAGGGGACAGGCGATGTGAAGCTTTCTTT
>TRBJ2-3|TRBD2|NA|TRBV28
CASNPRRGGLDTQYF
TGTGCCAGCAACCCTCGGCGGGGGGGCCTAGATACGCAGTATTTT
>TRBJ1-1|NA|once|TRBV5-6
CASSSGGVNTEAFF
TGTGCCAGCAGCTCGGGCGGGGTGAACACTGAAGCTTTCTTT
>TRBJ1-6|TRBD1|medium-sized|TRBV28
CASRPFAGGSTPLHF
TGTGCCAGCAGACCGTTTGCAGGGGGCTCGACACCCCTCCACTTT
>TRBJ2-7|NA|NA|TRBV6-1
CASSVGETYEQYF
TGTGCCAGCAGTGTCGGTGAAACCTACGAGCAGTACTTC
>TRBJ1-2|NA|NA|TRBV5-6
CASSWWTAGRQLNYGYTF
TGTGCCAGCAGCTGGTGGACAGCTGGCCGTCAGCTAAACTATGGCTACACCTTC
>TRBJ1-2|NA|few|TRBV6-5
CASSYFGSGYTF
TGTGCCAGCAGTTACTTCGGGAGTGGCTACACCTTC
>TRBJ2-2|TRBD2|NA|TRBV5-4
CASSLDASGVGGELFF
TGTGCCAGCAGCTTGGACGCTAGCGGGGTGGGCGGGGAGCTGTTTTTT
>TRBJ1-6|TRBD1|NA|TRBV6-1
CASSEGQGASPLHF
TGTGCCAGCAGTGAGGGACAGGGGGCTTCACCCCTCCACTTT
>TRBJ1-2|NA|NA|TRBV14
CASSPTANYGYTF
TGTGCCAGCAGTCCGACAGCAAACTATGGCTACACCTTC
>TRBJ2-1|TRBD2|once|TRBV7-9
CASSLGGGGANEQFF
TGTGCCAGCAGCCTAGGGGGCGGGGGGGCCAATGAGCAGTTCTTC
>TRBJ1-2|NA|few|TRBV28
CASSLVAGRGYTF
TGTGCCAGCAGTTTAGTGGCAGGGAGGGGCTACACCTTC
>TRBJ2-3|NA|NA|TRBV10-1
CASSDTSSTDTQYF
TGCGCCAGCAGTGATACGAGTAGCACAGATACGCAGTATTTT
>TRBJ2-7|TRBD1|NA|TRBV6-5
CASSSGTGGNYEQYF
TGTGCCAGCAGTTCCGGGACAGGGGGCAACTACGAGCAGTACTTC
>TRBJ2-2|NA|NA|TRBV11-2
CASSLDWRTGELFF
TGTGCCAGCAGCTTAGATTGGAGGACCGGGGAGCTGTTTTTT
>TRBJ1-2|TRBD1|NA|TRBV5-6
CASSFLDRDWDGYTF
TGTGCCAGCAGCTTCCTCGACAGGGACTGGGATGGCTACACCTTC
>TRBJ2-7|TRBD2|NA|TRBV20-1
CSELAHEQYF
TGCAGTGAACTAGCGCACGAGCAGTACTTC
>TRBJ2-6|NA|NA|TRBV15
CATSRDRDSSGANVLTF
TGTGCCACCAGCAGAGATCGGGACTCCTCTGGGGCCAACGTCCTGACTTTC
>TRBJ2-1|TRBD2|NA|TRBV9
CASSVMGGGYNEQFF
TGTGCCAGCAGCGTAATGGGGGGGGGTTACAATGAGCAGTTCTTC
>TRBJ2-5|TRBD1|few|TRBV27
CASRGYGQGRETQYF
TGTGCCAGCAGAGGCTACGGACAGGGGAGGGAGACCCAGTACTTC
>TRBJ2-5|NA|NA|TRBV6-1
CASSESWRGIQETQYF
TGTGCCAGCAGTGAATCGTGGCGGGGCATCCAAGAGACCCAGTACTTC
>TRBJ1-1|TRBD1|NA|TRBV11-2
CASSLRYPAGTGGDGAFF
TGTGCCAGCAGCTTGAGGTACCCCGCCGGGACAGGGGGAGATGGAGCTTTCTTT
>TRBJ2-5|NA|NA|TRBV7-9
CASSLGGTQYF
TGTGCCAGCAGCCTTGGAGGGACCCAGTACTTC
>TRBJ2-1|TRBD2|NA|TRBV5-1
CASSEGTRVNEQFF
TGCGCCAGCAGCGAAGGGACTAGAGTCAATGAGCAGTTCTTC
>TRBJ1-5|NA|NA|TRBV6-6
CASSYQGFNQPQHF
TGTGCCAGCAGTTACCAGGGTTTCAATCAGCCCCAGCATTTT
>TRBJ2-7|TRBD1|NA|TRBV30
CAWSTPGTAFEQYF
TGTGCCTGGAGTACTCCCGGGACAGCCTTTGAGCAGTACTTC
>TRBJ1-1|TRBD1|NA|TRBV9
CASSPGQGFAEAFF
TGTGCCAGCAGCCCGGGACAGGGATTCGCTGAAGCTTTCTTT
>TRBJ2-7|TRBD2|NA|TRBV7-2
CASSATGTNSYEQYF
TGTGCCAGCAGCGCAACCGGGACTAACTCCTACGAGCAGTACTTC
>TRBJ1-2|NA|NA|TRBV4-2
CASSQDLWRTPPGYTF
TGTGCCAGCAGCCAAGATCTGTGGAGGACTCCCCCAGGCTACACCTTC
>TRBJ2-1|TRBD1|NA|TRBV7-8
CASSSRQGNYEQFF
TGTGCCAGCAGCTCCAGACAGGGTAATTATGAGCAGTTCTTC
>TRBJ2-7|TRBD1|once|TRBV27
CASSSTGPTYEQYF
TGTGCCAGCAGTTCGACAGGGCCTACCTACGAGCAGTACTTC
>TRBJ1-6|NA|NA|TRBV5-4
CASSNREEALSPLHF
TGTGCCAGCAGCAATCGTGAGGAGGCACTTTCACCCCTCCACTTT
>TRBJ2-5|NA|NA|TRBV5-1
CASRFQGEQETQYF
TGCGCCAGCCGGTTCCAAGGGGAACAAGAGACCCAGTACTTC
>TRBJ1-2|NA|NA|TRBV6-1
CASRGDEGTRSGYTF
TGTGCCAGCAGGGGTGATGAGGGTACTCGGAGTGGCTACACCTTC
>TRBJ2-3|NA|NA|TRBV5-4
CASSLFSIEYTRVTQYF
TGTGCCAGCAGCTTGTTCTCTATTGAGTATACCCGGGTTACGCAGTATTTT
>TRBJ2-7|TRBD1|NA|TRBV4-2
CASSQPAWGQGASEQYF
TGTGCCAGCAGCCAGCCGGCATGGGGACAGGGGGCAAGCGAGCAGTACTTC